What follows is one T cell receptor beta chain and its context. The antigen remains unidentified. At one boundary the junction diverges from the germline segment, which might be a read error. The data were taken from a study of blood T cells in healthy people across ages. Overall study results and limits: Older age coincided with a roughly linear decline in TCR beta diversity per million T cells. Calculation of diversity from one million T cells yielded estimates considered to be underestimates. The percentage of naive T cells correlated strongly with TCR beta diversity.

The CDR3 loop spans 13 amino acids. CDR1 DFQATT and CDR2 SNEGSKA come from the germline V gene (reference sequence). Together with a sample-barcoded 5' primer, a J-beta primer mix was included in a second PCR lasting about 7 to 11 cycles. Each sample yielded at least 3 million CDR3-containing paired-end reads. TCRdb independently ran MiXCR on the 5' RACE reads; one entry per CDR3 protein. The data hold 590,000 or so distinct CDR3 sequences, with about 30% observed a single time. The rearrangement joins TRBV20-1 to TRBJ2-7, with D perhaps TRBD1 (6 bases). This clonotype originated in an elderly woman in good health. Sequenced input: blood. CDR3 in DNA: TGCAGTGCCAGAGATCGGGTGGGGGCCGAACGGTACTTC. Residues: CSARDRVGAERYF.